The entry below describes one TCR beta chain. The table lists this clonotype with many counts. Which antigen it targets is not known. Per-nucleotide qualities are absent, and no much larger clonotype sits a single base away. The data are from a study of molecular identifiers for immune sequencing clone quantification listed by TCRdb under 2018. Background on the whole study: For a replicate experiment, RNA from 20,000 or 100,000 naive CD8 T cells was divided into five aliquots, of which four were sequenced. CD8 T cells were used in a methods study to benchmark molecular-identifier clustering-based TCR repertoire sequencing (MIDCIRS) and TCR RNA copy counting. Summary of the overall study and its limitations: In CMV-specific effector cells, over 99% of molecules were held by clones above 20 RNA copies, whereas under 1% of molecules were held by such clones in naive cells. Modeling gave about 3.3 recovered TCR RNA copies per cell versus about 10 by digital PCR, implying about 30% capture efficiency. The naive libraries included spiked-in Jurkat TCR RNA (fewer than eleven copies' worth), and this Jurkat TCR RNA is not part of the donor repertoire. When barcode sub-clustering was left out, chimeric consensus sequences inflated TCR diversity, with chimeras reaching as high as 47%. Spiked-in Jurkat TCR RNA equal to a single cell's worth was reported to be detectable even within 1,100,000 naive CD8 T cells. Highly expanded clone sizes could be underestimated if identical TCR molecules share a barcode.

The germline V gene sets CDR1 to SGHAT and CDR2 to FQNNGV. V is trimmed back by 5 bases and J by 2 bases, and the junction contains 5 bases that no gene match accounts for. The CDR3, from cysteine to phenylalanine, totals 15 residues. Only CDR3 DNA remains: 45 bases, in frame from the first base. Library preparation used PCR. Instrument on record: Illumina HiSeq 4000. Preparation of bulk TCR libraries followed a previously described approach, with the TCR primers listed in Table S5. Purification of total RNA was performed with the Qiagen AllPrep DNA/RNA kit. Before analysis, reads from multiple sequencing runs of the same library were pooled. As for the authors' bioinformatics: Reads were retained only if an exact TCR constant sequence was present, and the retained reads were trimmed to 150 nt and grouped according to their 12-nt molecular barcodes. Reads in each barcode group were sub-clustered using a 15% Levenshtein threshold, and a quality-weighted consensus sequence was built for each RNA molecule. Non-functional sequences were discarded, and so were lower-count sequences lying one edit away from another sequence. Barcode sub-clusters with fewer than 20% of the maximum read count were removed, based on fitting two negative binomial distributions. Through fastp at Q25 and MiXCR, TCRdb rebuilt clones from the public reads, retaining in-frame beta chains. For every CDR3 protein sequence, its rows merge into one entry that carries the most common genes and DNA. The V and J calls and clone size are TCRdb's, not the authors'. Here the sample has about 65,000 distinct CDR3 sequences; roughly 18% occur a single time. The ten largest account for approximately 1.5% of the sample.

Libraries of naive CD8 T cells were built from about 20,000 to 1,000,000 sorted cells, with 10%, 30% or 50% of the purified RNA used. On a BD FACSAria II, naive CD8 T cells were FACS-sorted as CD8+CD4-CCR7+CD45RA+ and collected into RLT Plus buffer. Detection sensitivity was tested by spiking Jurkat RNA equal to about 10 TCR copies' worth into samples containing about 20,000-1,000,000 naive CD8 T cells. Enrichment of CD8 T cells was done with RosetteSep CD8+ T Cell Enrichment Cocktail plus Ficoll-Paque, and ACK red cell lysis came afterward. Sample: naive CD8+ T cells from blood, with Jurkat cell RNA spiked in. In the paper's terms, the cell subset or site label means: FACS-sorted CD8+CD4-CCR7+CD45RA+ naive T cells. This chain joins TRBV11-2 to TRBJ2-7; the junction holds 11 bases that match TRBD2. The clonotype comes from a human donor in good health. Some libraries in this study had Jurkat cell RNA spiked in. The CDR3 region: CASSLHSGRAYEQYF. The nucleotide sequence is TGTGCCAGCAGCCTCCATAGCGGGAGGGCCTACGAGCAGTACTTC.